The 28 T cell receptor beta chains listed next were all sequenced from one sample in a study of metastatic and nonmetastatic thyroid tumors. MiXCR was used by TCRdb to re-call the PCR reads. Of tens of thousands of clones in the sample, 15% to 20% were seen once. Not a single patient had been given any form of treatment at any point before undergoing thyroid surgery. Sequenced sample: blood. These receptors all come from a female donor with papillary thyroid cancer or a benign thyroid nodule (not recorded which). Some clones in this sample may be carry-over from other donors' samples.

This chain connects TRBV7-2 to TRBJ1-2; D call uncertain. V was trimmed by 1 base and J by 5 bases, leaving 14 bases between them. The CDR3 is made up of 15 amino acids. Germline lookup yields CDR1 SGHTA and CDR2 FQGNSA. The CDR3 region has the DNA TGTGCCAGCAGCTTAGGCGGGAGGGAAGGATATGGCTACACCTTC. Translated, it gives CASSLGGREGYGYTF. Using reference TRBV7-2 and TRBJ1-2 for the parts outside the CDR3, the full variable domain is GAGVSQSPSNKVTEKGKDVELRCDPISGHTALYWYRQSLGQGLEFLIYFQGNSAPDKSGLPSDRFSAERTGGSVSTLTIQRTQQEDSAVYLCASSLGGREGYGYTFGSGTRLTVV.

This clone was counted many times. The chain joins TRBV7-6 to TRBJ2-2; tentative D call: TRBD2 (5 bases). This CDR3 contains 16 residues. The germline CDR1 and CDR2 sequences are SGHVS and FNYEAQ. With 1 base removed from V and 6 bases from J, the gap between germline ends came to 15 bases. DNA for the CDR3: TGTGCCAGCAGCTTAGAGGCTAGCATGGGTGCCGGGGAGCTGTTTTTT. Amino acids: CASSLEASMGAGELFF. The variable domain in full, with the rest retrieved from reference TRBV7-6 and TRBJ2-2, is GAGVSQSPRYKVTKRGQDVALRCDPISGHVSLYWYRQALGQGPEFLTYFNYEAQQDKSGLPNDRFSAERPEGSISTLTIQRTEQRDSAMYRCASSLEASMGAGELFFGEGSRLTVL.

This clone was recorded many times. The chain recombines TRBV3-1 with TRBJ1-3; D is possibly TRBD1 (5 bases). Germline assignment: CDR1 LGHDT and CDR2 YNNKEL (reference sequence). The CDR3 sequence is 16 residues long. Trimming stripped 1 base from V and 0 bases from J, with 10 bases between. In DNA, the CDR3 is TGTGCCAGCAGCCAAGCGGGGACTGGCTCTGGAAACACCATATATTTT. This encodes CASSQAGTGSGNTIYF.

Comment on this clone: The junction and the germline gene differ at one end; a read error may be behind it. V usage is TRBV7-9 and J usage is TRBJ1-2; 7 bases are a match to TRBD1. This CDR3 contains 13 residues. Germline V lookup: CDR1 SEHNR, CDR2 FQNEAQ (reference sequence). CDR3 bases: TGTGTCAGCATCCCGGGACAGAACTATGGCTACACCTTC. It yields the protein CVSIPGQNYGYTF.

Ten or more counts support this clone. This chain connects TRBV20-1 to TRBJ2-2; 8 bases match TRBD2. V dropped 0 bases and J dropped 3; count of bases not matched to a gene: 3. The CDR3 totals 15 residues. The germline V gene has CDR1 DFQATT and CDR2 SNEGSKA (reference sequence). The CDR3 is CSARDFGRDTGELFF. The CDR3 coding sequence is TGCAGTGCTAGAGATTTCGGGAGGGACACCGGGGAGCTGTTTTTT.

This clone was seen at least ten times. V usage is TRBV9 and J usage is TRBJ2-3; no clear D gene. Germline-derived CDR1 and CDR2 are SGDLS and YYNGEE. CDR3 size: 13 residues. V was trimmed by 3 bases and J by 5 bases, leaving 10 bases between them. The CDR3 region is CASSAPMGDTQYF. The DNA of the CDR3 is TGTGCCAGCAGCGCCCCTATGGGAGATACGCAGTATTTT. Supplemented by reference TRBV9 and TRBJ2-3, the full variable domain reads DSGVTQTPKHLITATGQRVTLRCSPRSGDLSVYWYQQSLDQGLQFLIQYYNGEERAKGNILERFSAQQFPDLHSELNLSSLELGDSALYFCASSAPMGDTQYFGPGTRLTVL.

This clone was detected only a few times. CDR3 DNA sequence: TGTGCCAGCAGCTTAATAAGTGGGCCCCCGGGACAGGCCATACTATCCTACAATGAGCAGTTCTTC. Encoded protein: CASSLISGPPGQAILSYNEQFF. The chain combines TRBV13 with TRBJ2-1, with 8 nucleotides matching TRBD1. Trimming removed 2 bases from V and 1 base from J; junction bases left unmatched: 22. The CDR3 covers 22 residues. The germline CDR1 and CDR2 sequences are PRHDT and FYEKMQ (reference sequence).

This clone was seen at least ten times. This chain joins TRBV6-1 and TRBJ1-2; D remains ambiguous. The CDR3 is 13 residues long. V was pared by 10 bases and J by 4 bases, with 16 bases between. Germline-derived CDR1 and CDR2 are MNHNS and SASEGT. CDR3 sequence (DNA): TGTGCCACCCAAGGAGGGTACGCCTATGGCTACACCTTC. Translating gives CATQGGYAYGYTF.

CDR3 DNA sequence: TGTGCCAGTAGCCAATTGTGGACAGGTACTGCCAACGTCCTGACTTTC. Amino acid sequence: CASSQLWTGTANVLTF. The gene calls are TRBV19 and TRBJ2-6; 7 positions agree with TRBD1. This CDR3 has 16 amino acids. The germline CDR1 and CDR2 sequences are LNHDA and SQIVND (reference sequence). V was clipped by 6 bases and J by 7 bases; unmatched bases: 12.

There are a few counts of this clone. A much larger clone sits a single nucleotide away, making a read error possible. This likely comes from a read error, as the CDR3 has no conserved phenylalanine or tryptophan at its end. This chain joins TRBV25-1 and TRBJ2-7, with D tentatively TRBD1 (5 bases). The CDR3 runs 15 residues. Trimming removed 4 bases from V and 5 bases from J, with 18 bases in between. The germline CDR1 and CDR2 sequences are MGHDK and SYGVNS. CDR3 residues: CASSAKVAGSHEQYL. The DNA for the CDR3 is TGTGCCAGCAGTGCTAAGGTGGCAGGGTCCCACGAGCAGTACCTC.

At least ten counts were recorded for this clone. The rearrangement joins TRBV28 to TRBJ2-1; D remains ambiguous. The CDR3 sequence is 16 residues long. Per germline, CDR1 MDHEN and CDR2 SYDVKM. The V end was cut by 2 bases, the J end by 0 bases, with 11 bases between. The CDR3 coding sequence is TGTGCCAGCAGTTTAGGTAGCTGGAGCTCCTACAATGAGCAGTTCTTC. Amino acid sequence: CASSLGSWSSYNEQFF.

This clone has a count of ten or more. This sequence joins TRBV19 and TRBJ2-2, with D possibly TRBD1 on 6 matching bases. CDR3 size: 15 residues. Germline V gene lookup returns CDR1 LNHDA and CDR2 SQIVND (reference sequence). Trimming removed 7 bases at V and 0 bases at J, with 12 bases between. CDR3 sequence reads: CASMLRQANTGELFF. The CDR3 region has the DNA TGTGCCAGTATGCTCCGACAGGCGAACACCGGGGAGCTGTTTTTT.

The chain joins TRBV9 to TRBJ2-7; D unresolved. V lost 4 bases and J lost 6, with 20 bases in between. Germline V gives CDR1 SGDLS, CDR2 YYNGEE. The CDR3 is 15 amino acids. CDR3 coding DNA: TGTGCCAGCAGCCCCCTCGAGGACGGTAGCTGCGAGCAGTACTTC. This sequence encodes CASSPLEDGSCEQYF.

This clone was detected ten times or more. The chain combines TRBV5-1 with TRBJ2-3; D is ambiguous. The length of the CDR3 is 14 residues. CDR1 and CDR2 from the germline V gene are SGHRS and YFSETQ. Trimming removed 1 base at V and 3 bases at J, with 9 bases between. CDR3 bases: TGCGCCAGCAGCTTGAACCGACCGACAGATACGCAGTATTTT. Translated: CASSLNRPTDTQYF.

Many counts were recorded for this clone. The rearrangement joins TRBV5-6 to TRBJ2-3; the match to TRBD2 covers 13 bases. The CDR3 is 18 residues long. Germline assignment: CDR1 SGHDT and CDR2 YYEEEE. The trim removed 0 bases at V and 2 bases at J, leaving 6 bases unmatched. The CDR3 reads CASSLATSGGSYTDTQYF. Written as DNA, the CDR3 is TGTGCCAGCAGCTTGGCGACTAGCGGGGGGTCCTACACAGATACGCAGTATTTT.

In its sample, this clone was seen many times. CDR3 bases: TGTGCCAGCAGCCCAGACCCTAGCGGGGGGGCCGTTGATACGCAGTATTTT. Amino acid sequence: CASSPDPSGGAVDTQYF. The chain employs TRBV9 and TRBJ2-3; 12 bases line up with TRBD2. Germline V lookup: CDR1 SGDLS, CDR2 YYNGEE. The CDR3 extends over 17 amino acids. V shed 4 bases, J shed 6 bases, and the junction held 12 bases outside the gene matches.

In its sample, this clone was seen many times. The J gene is TRBJ2-7, the V gene TRBV28; 8 bases line up with TRBD1. Per germline, CDR1 MDHEN and CDR2 SYDVKM. CDR3 length: 15 residues. Germline trimming cut 7 bases from V and 0 bases from J; bases unmatched to any gene: 8. This CDR3 is CASIPWTGSSYEQYF. The CDR3 nucleotides are TGTGCCAGCATCCCCTGGACAGGGAGCTCCTACGAGCAGTACTTC.

This clone was detected many times. This chain joins TRBV28 and TRBJ2-1; D call uncertain. The CDR3 has 15 residues. V was clipped by 6 bases and J by 0 bases, with 12 bases between them. From germline, CDR1 is MDHEN and CDR2 SYDVKM. The CDR3: CASRIDGGSYNEQFF. CDR3 coding DNA: TGTGCCAGCAGGATCGACGGCGGCTCCTACAATGAGCAGTTCTTC.

The rearrangement joins TRBV14 to TRBJ1-2, with D possibly TRBD1 on 5 matching bases. In germline, CDR1 is SGHDN, CDR2 FVKESK. Trimming shortened V by 4 bases and J by 7 bases, and 16 bases separated the two germline ends. The CDR3 contains 14 residues. CDR3 region: CASSLSAGLGGYTF. DNA of the CDR3: TGTGCCAGCAGCCTCAGCGCAGGGTTGGGTGGCTACACCTTC.

This rearrangement joins TRBV30 to TRBJ2-5; D not certain. The CDR3 is 11 amino acids. CDR1 and CDR2 (germline): GTSNPN, SVGIG (reference sequence). The V gene lost 5 bases and the J gene lost 7 bases, with 11 bases spanning the gap. The CDR3 loop is CAWWIVWTQYF. The CDR3 DNA sequence: TGTGCCTGGTGGATCGTATGGACCCAGTACTTC.

This clone has at least ten counts. The genes are TRBV19 and TRBJ1-4, with 7 bases aligning to TRBD1. Germline CDR1 and CDR2: LNHDA and SQIVND (reference sequence). Unmatched junction bases numbered 5, after V lost 7 bases and J lost 0 bases. There are 15 residues in the CDR3. The CDR3 nucleotides are TGTGCCAGTACATCTACAGGGGCAACTAATGAAAAACTGTTTTTT. This codes for CASTSTGATNEKLFF.

The sample holds many counts of this clone. The chain links TRBV5-8 to TRBJ1-1; D not certain. Germline CDR1 is SGHTS and CDR2 is YDEGEE. CDR3 length: 13 amino acids. Trimming took off 3 bases at V and 1 base at J, with 7 bases between the two ends. The chain's CDR3 is CASSSYPNTEAFF. As DNA, the CDR3 is TGTGCCAGCAGCTCGTATCCGAACACTGAAGCTTTCTTT.

This clone occurred many times. This chain connects TRBV5-4 to TRBJ1-2, with TRBD1 matching over 10 bases. The germline V gene has CDR1 SGHNT and CDR2 YYREEE (reference sequence). The V gene end was trimmed by 4 bases and the J gene end by 14 bases; junction bases not matched to a gene: 14. CDR3 size: 14 residues. CDR3 in DNA: TGTGCCAGCAGCCCCGTCCCGGGACAGGGGCTTGTAACCTTC. Encoded protein: CASSPVPGQGLVTF. Full variable domain (rest looked up from reference TRBV5-4 and TRBJ1-2): ETGVTQSPTHLIKTRGQQVTLRCSSQSGHNTVSWYQQALGQGPQFIFQYYREEENGRGNFPPRFSGLQFPNYSSELNVNALELDDSALYLCASSPVPGQGLVTFGSGTRLTVV.

Ten or more counts support this clone. V and J are TRBV20-1 and TRBJ2-7, with 10 bases identical to TRBD2. CDR3 length equals 16 residues. Germline V gene data show CDR1 as DFQATT and CDR2 as SNEGSKA (reference sequence). J lost 3 bases, V lost 0 bases, and 8 bases had no gene match. CDR3 sequence reads: CSARDIRLAGVYEQYF. The CDR3, as DNA: TGCAGTGCTAGAGATATTCGCCTAGCGGGGGTCTACGAGCAGTACTTC.

This clone was recorded at least ten times. The CDR3 sequence: CASSVGTSGTQYF. In nucleotides, the CDR3 is TGTGCCAGCAGCGTAGGGACTAGCGGGACCCAGTACTTC. The chain has TRBV6-1 and TRBJ2-5, with 11 positions matching TRBD2. This CDR3 spans 13 amino acids. Losses at the gene ends were 6 bases for V and 7 bases for J; bases not matched to a gene: 4. CDR1 and CDR2 (germline): MNHNS, SASEGT.

This clone was observed many times. Other DNA sequences in this sample translate to the same CDR3. The rearrangement joins TRBV18 to TRBJ2-6, with a weak D call TRBD1 (6 bases). V was shortened by 4 bases and J by 0 bases, with 16 bases between the two germline ends. The germline V gene has CDR1 KGHSH and CDR2 LQKENI. The CDR3 runs to 18 residues. The chain's CDR3 is CASSRQGPGNSGANVLTF. CDR3 DNA sequence: TGTGCCAGCTCACGGCAGGGGCCTGGAAACTCTGGGGCCAACGTCCTGACTTTC.

There are many counts of this clone. V is TRBV30 and J is TRBJ2-5; D remains unclear. Trimming removed 7 bases at V and 5 bases at J, with 14 bases between. This CDR3 contains 12 residues. Germline V lookup: CDR1 GTSNPN, CDR2 SVGIG (reference sequence). CDR3 in amino acids: CASTWRFETQYF. The DNA of the CDR3 is TGTGCCTCCACTTGGCGGTTTGAGACCCAGTACTTC.

This clone came up many times. The chain carries TRBV28 and TRBJ2-5; the match to TRBD1 covers 7 bases. The CDR3 contains 12 residues. Germline V gene sequence: CDR1 MDHEN, CDR2 SYDVKM. V shed 6 bases and J 4 bases; nucleotides not matched to a gene: 2. The CDR3 DNA is TGTGCCAGCAGCCAGGGGGTAGAGACCCAGTACTTC. Its protein product is CASSQGVETQYF.